These T cell receptor beta chains were read from a single sample in a study of response to subunit inactivated influenza vaccine. TCRdb processed the RT-PCR reads anew with MiXCR; each CDR3 protein has one entry. The data show approximately 250,000 distinct CDR3 sequences, less than 15% seen once. Sequenced material: non-naive T cells sorted from PBMCs, taken 14 to 15 days before vaccination. The receptors derive from a man between 45 and 60 years old who received an inactivated influenza vaccine. Both conserved end residues are part of each CDR3. Each record gives: CDR3 protein, V gene, D gene, J gene. The D gene is left open where the match is weak.

CDR3: CASSGYWGGLNTQYF; V: TRBV28; D: TRBD2; J: TRBJ2-3
CDR3: CASSLLQGGTDTQYF; V: TRBV5-4; D: NA; J: TRBJ2-3
CDR3: CASSGQGIDRTQYF; V: TRBV6-1; D: TRBD1; J: TRBJ2-5
CDR3: CASMDPLLRNEQFF; V: TRBV19; D: NA; J: TRBJ2-1
CDR3: CSATQVGGTDTQYF; V: TRBV20-1; D: NA; J: TRBJ2-3
CDR3: CASSSPGQGDQPQHF; V: TRBV28; D: TRBD1; J: TRBJ1-5
CDR3: CSARDFRSPAGYNEQFF; V: TRBV20-1; D: NA; J: TRBJ2-1
CDR3: CASSPEGYGANVLTF; V: TRBV4-1; D: NA; J: TRBJ2-6
CDR3: CAISESEGTSSNEQFF; V: TRBV10-3; D: TRBD2; J: TRBJ2-1
CDR3: CASSLAQGAEQFF; V: TRBV12-3/TRBV12-4; D: NA; J: TRBJ2-1
CDR3: CASSQVGTDTQYF; V: TRBV4-3; D: NA; J: TRBJ2-3
CDR3: CASSLEAASGQYF; V: TRBV11-2; D: TRBD2; J: TRBJ2-7
CDR3: CASRLEDNEQFF; V: TRBV3-1; D: NA; J: TRBJ2-1
CDR3: CATSSRGLGTDTQYF; V: TRBV24-1; D: TRBD1; J: TRBJ2-3
CDR3: CATSRAGPGELFF; V: TRBV15; D: NA; J: TRBJ2-2
CDR3: CASSTSDRVGETQYF; V: TRBV7-9; D: TRBD1; J: TRBJ2-5